The source of this TCR beta chain is a study of spatial heterogeneity in lung cancer. Time point in this sample: blood at routine non-recurrence follow-up after resection. TCRdb re-called the 5' RACE reads through MiXCR, storing one row per CDR3 protein. The table lists roughly 17,000 distinct CDR3 sequences, about a tenth of them singletons. Germline values: CDR1 SGHRS, CDR2 YFSETQ. The CDR3 contains 15 residues. Unmatched junction bases numbered 11, after V lost 3 bases and J lost 9 bases. This clonotype was observed many times. The chain links TRBV5-1 to TRBJ2-4; TRBD2 agrees at 8 bases. This clonotype was obtained from a female donor with early-stage non-small cell lung cancer. The sample was PBMCs, taken at follow-up. CDR3 DNA sequence: TGCGCCAGCAGCTCCCTTAGCGGGAACCAGGCCATTCAGTACTTC. Protein: CASSSLSGNQAIQYF.